A selection of T cell receptor beta chains follows, all from one sample in a study of T cells in Graves' hyperthyroidism and ophthalmopathy. TCRdb re-called the multiplex PCR reads with MiXCR, one entry per CDR3 protein. The sample lists 540,000 or so distinct CDR3 sequences, around 16% seen once, with about 7% in the top ten. The sample taken for sequencing was blood. The receptors were sampled from a woman aged 25 to 39 with Graves' hyperthyroidism. The CDR3 runs from the conserved cysteine through the conserved F or W. The D gene is left open where the match is weak. Clone size is shown for a subset of rows, as once, few, many or a class of expanded clone.

>many|TRBD2|TRBJ2-3|15|TRBV20-1
TGCAGTGCTAGAGAAATAGCGGGGATAACAGATACGCAGTATTTT
CSAREIAGITDTQYF
>few|TRBD2|TRBJ2-1|13|TRBV20-1
TGCAGTGCTAATACACTAGCGGGTAATGAGCAGTTCTTC
CSANTLAGNEQFF
>NA|TRBD2|TRBJ2-1|19|TRBV6-2/TRBV6-3
TGTGCCAGCAGCCGCCGTGGGCTAGCGGGAGGGAGTATCTACAATGAGCAGTTCTTC
CASSRRGLAGGSIYNEQFF
>many|NA|TRBJ2-5|12|TRBV3-1
TGTGCCAGCAGCCAACGGCAAGAGACCCAGTACTTC
CASSQRQETQYF
>once|TRBD1|TRBJ2-5|17|TRBV9
TGTGCCAGCAGCGTAGGAGTAGGGGGCGTGAATTTGGAGACCCAGTACTTC
CASSVGVGGVNLETQYF
>NA|NA|TRBJ2-7|16|TRBV7-2
TGTGCCAGCAGTCGGGGGGCGACAGGGCGGGAGTACGAGCAGTACTTC
CASSRGATGREYEQYF
>NA|TRBD2|TRBJ2-3|21|TRBV10-3
TGTGCCAGCAGTTTCTCCCGACTTCGACTAGCGGAGGTCCTCCCCACAGATACGCAGTATTTT
CASSFSRLRLAEVLPTDTQYF
>few|NA|TRBJ1-1|14|TRBV7-8
TGTGCCAGCAGCCGACGTGGACATAACACTGAAGCTTTCTTT
CASSRRGHNTEAFF
>many|TRBD2|TRBJ2-1|16|TRBV12-3/TRBV12-4
TGTGCCAGCAGTACGACTAGCGCCATCTCCTACAATGAGCAGTTCTTC
CASSTTSAISYNEQFF
>many|NA|TRBJ2-4|15|TRBV5-1
TGCGCCAGCAGCTTGGCCGGCGGCTCTAAGAACATTCAGTACTTC
CASSLAGGSKNIQYF
>NA|NA|TRBJ2-1|14|TRBV5-1
TGCGCCAGCAGGCGTGACTACGTCCAAGAGACCCAGTTCTTC
CASRRDYVQETQFF
>many|TRBD2|TRBJ2-7|15|TRBV20-1
TGCAGTGCTAGAGTAGCGGGAGGTCTGCATTACGAGCAGTACTTC
CSARVAGGLHYEQYF
>many|TRBD1|TRBJ1-1|14|TRBV28
TGTGCCAGCAAACTGGACAGGATATTCACTGAAGCTTTCTTT
CASKLDRIFTEAFF
>few|TRBD2|TRBJ2-3|18|TRBV5-1
TGCGCCAGCAGCTTGTTCGGGACTAGCGGCGCTAGCACAGATACGCAGTATTTT
CASSLFGTSGASTDTQYF
>many|NA|TRBJ2-1|14|TRBV12-3/TRBV12-4
TGTGCCAGCAGTTTGAGGATAGGGATAAATGAGCAGTTCTTC
CASSLRIGINEQFF
>NA|TRBD2|TRBJ2-7|16|TRBV3-1
TGTGCCAGCAGCCGCGAAGGACTAGCGGGTATCTACGAGCAGTACTTC
CASSREGLAGIYEQYF
>NA|TRBD1|TRBJ2-1|17|TRBV20-1
TGCAGTGCTAACAGACAGGGGGCAACAGGATTATACAATGAGCAGTTCTTC
CSANRQGATGLYNEQFF
>few|NA|TRBJ2-2|17|TRBV7-6
TGTGCCAGCAGCAAACAGGGCGGGAGAATCTTCACCGGGGAGCTGTTTTTT
CASSKQGGRIFTGELFF
>NA|NA|TRBJ2-3|17|TRBV5-1
TGCGCCACCCAACGAAGTTTACGGTCTCTTAGCACAGATACGCAGTATTTT
CATQRSLRSLSTDTQYF
>many|NA|TRBJ1-5|15|TRBV27
TGTGCCAGCAGGTCTGGGGTCGTAGACGGTCAGCCCCAGCATTTT
CASRSGVVDGQPQHF
>many|TRBD2|TRBJ2-5|12|TRBV27
TGTGCCACCGGGGGGAGACTTGACCAAGAGTACTTC
CATGGRLDQEYF
>few|NA|TRBJ1-1|14|TRBV29-1
TGCAGCACCTCCGAAGGGGGGGGGCTATCTGAAGCTTTCTTT
CSTSEGGGLSEAFF
>NA|NA|TRBJ2-3|13|TRBV20-1
TGCAGTGCTTCCGGCCCCCACACAGATACGCAGTATTTT
CSASGPHTDTQYF
>many|NA|TRBJ2-1|16|TRBV28
TGTGCCAGCAGTTTATATCGACAGACCTTTGGCAATGAGCAGTTCTTC
CASSLYRQTFGNEQFF
>many|NA|TRBJ1-1|14|TRBV10-2
TGCGCCAGCAGTGAGGCCAGGGCGGCTATCGAAGCTTTCTTT
CASSEARAAIEAFF
>NA|NA|TRBJ2-1|16|TRBV4-3
TGCGCCAGCAGCCAAGTGTCCGGGACACCGAACAATGAGCAGTTCTTC
CASSQVSGTPNNEQFF
>few|NA|TRBJ2-7|15|TRBV27
TGTGCCAGCAGTTTATCCGCGGAAGGGAGGTACGAGCAGTACTTC
CASSLSAEGRYEQYF
>NA|NA|TRBJ1-1|15|TRBV6-9
TGTGCCAGCAGTTACCAAGGGGACCCGAACACTGAAGCTTTCTTT
CASSYQGDPNTEAFF
>many|TRBD2|TRBJ2-3|15|TRBV7-3
TGTGCCAGCAGCTCGAAGCGGGAGTCGATAGATACGCAGTATTTT
CASSSKRESIDTQYF
>many|TRBD1|TRBJ1-1|14|TRBV20-1
TGCAGTGGGGAGCAGGGGGCGATGGACACTGAAGCTTTCTTT
CSGEQGAMDTEAFF
>many|TRBD2|TRBJ2-7|15|TRBV4-1
TGCGCCAGCAGCCATGGACTAGCGCACACCTACGAGCAGTACTTC
CASSHGLAHTYEQYF
>NA|TRBD1|TRBJ2-5|15|TRBV7-9
TGTGCCAGCAGCTGGGGACAGAGGGAAGAAGAGACCCAGTACTTC
CASSWGQREEETQYF
>NA|NA|TRBJ1-1|13|TRBV19
TGTGCCAGTAGTATTGGGTCGGGGACTGAAGCTTTCTTT
CASSIGSGTEAFF
>many|TRBD1|TRBJ2-1|14|TRBV6-2/TRBV6-3
TGTGCCAGCAGTAGACCGGGACAGGGTATCGAGCAGTTCTTC
CASSRPGQGIEQFF
>once|TRBD1|TRBJ1-6|17|TRBV7-8
TGTGCCAGCAGTGAAGTACGGACAGGGACCAATAATTCACCCCTCCACTTT
CASSEVRTGTNNSPLHF
>many|TRBD2|TRBJ2-4|14|TRBV7-2
TGTGCCAGCAGCTTCGGGGGGGGGAAAAACATTCAGTACTTC
CASSFGGGKNIQYF
>NA|NA|TRBJ2-1|18|TRBV10-3
TGTGCCATCAGTGAGTCTGGAAGGTCTGCTGAGGCCTACAATGAGCAGTTCTTC
CAISESGRSAEAYNEQFF